This TCR beta chain was obtained from a study of a mutant IDH1 vaccine in newly diagnosed glioma. Only in-frame clones appear in the TCRdb table, and some are missing; sequencing was by immunoSEQ multiplex PCR. The sample consists of about 24,000 clones, about nine tenths of them appearing once. After removal of 5 bases from V and 3 bases from J, the junction contained 11 bases not matched to a gene. The CDR3 sequence is 17 residues long. Germline V lookup: CDR1 SEHNR, CDR2 FQNEAQ (reference sequence). Sample time point: baseline, week 1 (first vaccination visit). Treatment: pre-vaccination baseline after standard-of-care therapy. Tumors from donors were new WHO grade 3 or 4 IDH1-mutant astrocytomas with ATRX loss.

The gene calls are TRBV7-9 and TRBJ2-7; 12 bases are a match to TRBD2. Specimen: PBMCs, collected from a glioma patient treated with radiotherapy, temozolomide or both. This receptor was taken from a man between 25 and 39 years old with glioma. The CDR3 here is CASSQIPTSGRFYEQYF. DNA of the CDR3: TGTGCCAGCAGCCAGATCCCAACTAGCGGGAGGTTCTACGAGCAGTACTTC.